The text below deals with one T cell receptor beta chain. Its target is not known. This record comes from a study of T cell responses to AZD1222 COVID-19 vaccine. Study outcomes and limitations: Unmutated variant regions are reportedly the target of nearly half of TCRs that are spike-specific. Donor demographics were predominantly white British with a female majority; clonal diversity may be underestimated.

The table came from immunoSEQ multiplex PCR; TCRdb's copy has only in-frame clones and leaves some out. Here the sample spans around 200,000 clones, under 95% being singletons. CDR3 length equals 15 residues. The J segment lost 2 bases and the V segment lost 4 bases, leaving 6 bases of the junction unmatched. Germline values: CDR1 LNHDA, CDR2 SQIVND (reference sequence). The specimen comprised peripheral blood, sampled on day 0 of AZD1222 vaccination. The chain employs TRBV19 and TRBJ2-7; TRBD2 matches 9 bases. This TCR came from an adult in good health. The DNA of the CDR3 is TGTGCCAGTAGTAAGGCGGGAGGGTCCACCTACGAGCAGTACTTC. Translated, it gives CASSKAGGSTYEQYF. The variable domain in full, with the rest retrieved from reference TRBV19 and TRBJ2-7, is DGGITQSPKYLFRKEGQNVTLSCEQNLNHDAMYWYRQDPGQGLRLIYYSQIVNDFQKGDIAEGYSVSREKKESFPLTVTSAQKNPTAFYLCASSKAGGSTYEQYFGPGTRLTVT.